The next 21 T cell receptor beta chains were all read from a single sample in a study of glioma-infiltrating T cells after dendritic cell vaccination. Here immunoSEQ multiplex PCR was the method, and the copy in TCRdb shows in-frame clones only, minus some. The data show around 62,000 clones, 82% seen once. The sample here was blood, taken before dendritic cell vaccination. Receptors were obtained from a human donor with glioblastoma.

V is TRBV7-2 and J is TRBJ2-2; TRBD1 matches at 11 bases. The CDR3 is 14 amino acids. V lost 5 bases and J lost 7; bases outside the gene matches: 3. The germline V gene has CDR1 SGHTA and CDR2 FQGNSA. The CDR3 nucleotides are TGTGCCAGCAGCGGGACAGGGGGTCACGGGGAGCTGTTTTTT. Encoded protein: CASSGTGGHGELFF.

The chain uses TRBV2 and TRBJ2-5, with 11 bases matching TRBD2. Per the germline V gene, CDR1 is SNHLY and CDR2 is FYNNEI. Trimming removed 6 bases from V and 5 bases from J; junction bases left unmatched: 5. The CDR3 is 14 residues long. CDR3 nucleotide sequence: TGTGCCAGCAGCCTAGCGGGGGGTCCGGAGACCCAGTACTTC. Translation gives CASSLAGGPETQYF.

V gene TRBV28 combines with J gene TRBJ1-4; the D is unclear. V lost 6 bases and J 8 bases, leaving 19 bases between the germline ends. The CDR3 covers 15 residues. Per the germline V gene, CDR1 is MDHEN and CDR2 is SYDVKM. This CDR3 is CASSPRRRREEKLFF. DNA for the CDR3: TGTGCCAGCAGCCCCCGAAGGAGGAGGGAAGAAAAACTGTTTTTT.

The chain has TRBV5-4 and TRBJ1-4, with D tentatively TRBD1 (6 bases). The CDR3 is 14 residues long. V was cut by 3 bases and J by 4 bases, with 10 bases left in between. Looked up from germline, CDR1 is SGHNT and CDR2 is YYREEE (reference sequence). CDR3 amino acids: CASSSDSYNEKLFF. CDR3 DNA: TGTGCCAGCAGCTCGGACAGCTATAATGAAAAACTGTTTTTT.

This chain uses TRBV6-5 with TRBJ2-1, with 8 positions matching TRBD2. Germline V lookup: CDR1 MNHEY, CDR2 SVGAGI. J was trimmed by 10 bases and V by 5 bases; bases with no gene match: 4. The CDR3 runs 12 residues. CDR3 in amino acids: CASSTAGGEQFF. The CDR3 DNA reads TGTGCCAGCAGTACCGCGGGGGGCGAGCAGTTCTTC.

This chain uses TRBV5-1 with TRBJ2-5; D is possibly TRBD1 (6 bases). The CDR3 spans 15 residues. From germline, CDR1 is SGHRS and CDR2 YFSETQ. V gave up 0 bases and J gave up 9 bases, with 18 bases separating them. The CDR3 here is CASSLGGQPGGSQYF. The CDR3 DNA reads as TGCGCCAGCAGCTTGGGCGGACAGCCCGGCGGGTCCCAGTACTTC.

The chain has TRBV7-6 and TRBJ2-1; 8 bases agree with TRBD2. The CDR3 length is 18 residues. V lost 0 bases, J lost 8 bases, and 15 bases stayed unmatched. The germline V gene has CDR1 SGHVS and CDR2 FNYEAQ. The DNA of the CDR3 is TGTGCCAGCAGCTTAGCCTCGTCTACTAGCGGAGGGAGCTATGAGCAGTTCTTC. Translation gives CASSLASSTSGGSYEQFF.

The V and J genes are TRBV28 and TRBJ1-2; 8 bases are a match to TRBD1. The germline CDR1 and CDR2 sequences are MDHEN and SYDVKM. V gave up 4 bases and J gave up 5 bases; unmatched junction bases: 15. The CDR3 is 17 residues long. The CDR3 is CASSSPTGALSRYGYTF. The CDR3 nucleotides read TGTGCCAGCAGTTCCCCGACAGGGGCGCTATCTCGGTATGGCTACACCTTC.

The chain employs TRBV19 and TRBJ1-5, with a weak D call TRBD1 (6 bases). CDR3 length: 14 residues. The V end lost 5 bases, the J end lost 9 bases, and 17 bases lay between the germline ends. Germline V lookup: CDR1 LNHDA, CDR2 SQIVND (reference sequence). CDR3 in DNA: TGTGCCAGTAGTCTGGACAGCCGGGGCTCGCCCCAGCATTTT. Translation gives CASSLDSRGSPQHF.

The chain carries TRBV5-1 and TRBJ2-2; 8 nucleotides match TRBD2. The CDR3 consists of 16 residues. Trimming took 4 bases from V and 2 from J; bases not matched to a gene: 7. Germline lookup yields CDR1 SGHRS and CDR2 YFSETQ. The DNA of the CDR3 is TGCGCCAGCAGCCCACAGAGCGGGGGCAACACCGGGGAGCTGTTTTTT. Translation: CASSPQSGGNTGELFF.

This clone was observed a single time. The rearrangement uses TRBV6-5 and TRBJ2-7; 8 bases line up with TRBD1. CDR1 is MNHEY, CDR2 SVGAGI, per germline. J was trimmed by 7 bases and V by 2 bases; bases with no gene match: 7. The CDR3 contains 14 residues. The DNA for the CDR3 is TGTGCCAGCAGTTACGAGGCAGGGGGCAGAGAGCAGTACTTC. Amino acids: CASSYEAGGREQYF.

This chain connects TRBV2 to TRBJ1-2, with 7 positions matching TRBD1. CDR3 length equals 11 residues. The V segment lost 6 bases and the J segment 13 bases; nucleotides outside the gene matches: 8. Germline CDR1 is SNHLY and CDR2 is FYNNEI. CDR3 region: CASSYDREVTF. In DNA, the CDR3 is TGTGCCAGCAGCTACGACAGGGAGGTCACCTTC.

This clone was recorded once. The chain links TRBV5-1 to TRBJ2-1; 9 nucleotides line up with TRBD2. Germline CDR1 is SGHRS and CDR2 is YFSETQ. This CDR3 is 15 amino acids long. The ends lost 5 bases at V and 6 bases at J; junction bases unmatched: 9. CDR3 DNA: TGCGCCAGCAGTAGTTTAGCGGGGGAGGGCAATGAGCAGTTCTTC. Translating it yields CASSSLAGEGNEQFF.

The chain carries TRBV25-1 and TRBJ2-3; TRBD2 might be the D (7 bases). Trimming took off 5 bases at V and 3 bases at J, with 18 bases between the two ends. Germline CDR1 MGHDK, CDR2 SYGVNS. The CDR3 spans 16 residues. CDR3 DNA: TGTGCCAGCAGTTCTCGTTGGGGGGGCGGGACAGATACGCAGTATTTT. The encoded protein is CASSSRWGGGTDTQYF.

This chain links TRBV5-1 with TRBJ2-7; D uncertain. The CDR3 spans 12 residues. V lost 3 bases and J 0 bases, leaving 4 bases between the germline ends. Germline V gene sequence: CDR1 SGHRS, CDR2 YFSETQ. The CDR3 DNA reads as TGCGCCAGCAGCTATAGCTCCTACGAGCAGTACTTC. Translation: CASSYSSYEQYF.

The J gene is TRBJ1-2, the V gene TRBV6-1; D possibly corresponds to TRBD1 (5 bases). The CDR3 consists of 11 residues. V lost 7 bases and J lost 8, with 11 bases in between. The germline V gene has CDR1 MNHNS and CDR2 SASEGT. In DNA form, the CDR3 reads TGTGCCAGCACTCACCCAGGGGGCTACACCTTC. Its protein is CASTHPGGYTF.

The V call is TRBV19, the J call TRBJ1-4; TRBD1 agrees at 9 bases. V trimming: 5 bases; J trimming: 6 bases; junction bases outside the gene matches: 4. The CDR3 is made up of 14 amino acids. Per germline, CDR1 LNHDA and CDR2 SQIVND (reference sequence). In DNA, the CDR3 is TGTGCCAGTAGTTTGGACAGGGGTTATGAAAAACTGTTTTTT. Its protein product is CASSLDRGYEKLFF. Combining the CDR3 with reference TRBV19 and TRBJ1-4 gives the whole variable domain DGGITQSPKYLFRKEGQNVTLSCEQNLNHDAMYWYRQDPGQGLRLIYYSQIVNDFQKGDIAEGYSVSREKKESFPLTVTSAQKNPTAFYLCASSLDRGYEKLFFGSGTQLSVL.

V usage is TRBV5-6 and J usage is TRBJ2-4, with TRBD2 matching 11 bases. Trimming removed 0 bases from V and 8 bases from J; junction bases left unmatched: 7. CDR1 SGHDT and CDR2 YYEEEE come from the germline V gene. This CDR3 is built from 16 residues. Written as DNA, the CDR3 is TGTGCCAGCAGCTTGGCCGTTAGCGGGGGGGGAGACATTCAGTACTTC. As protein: CASSLAVSGGGDIQYF.

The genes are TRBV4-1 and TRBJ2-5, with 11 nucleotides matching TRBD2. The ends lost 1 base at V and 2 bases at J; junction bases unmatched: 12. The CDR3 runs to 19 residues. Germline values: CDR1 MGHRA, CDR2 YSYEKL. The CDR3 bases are TGCGCCAGCAGCCAAGGCCCACCGGGACTAGCGGTGATACAAGAGACCCAGTACTTC. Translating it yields CASSQGPPGLAVIQETQYF.

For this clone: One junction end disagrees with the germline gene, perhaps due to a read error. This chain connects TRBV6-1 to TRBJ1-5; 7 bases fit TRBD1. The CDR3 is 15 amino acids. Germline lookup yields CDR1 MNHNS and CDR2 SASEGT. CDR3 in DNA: TGTGCCAGCAGTGAAGCGCGGGACAGCATTCAGCCCCAGCATTTT. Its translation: CASSEARDSIQPQHF.

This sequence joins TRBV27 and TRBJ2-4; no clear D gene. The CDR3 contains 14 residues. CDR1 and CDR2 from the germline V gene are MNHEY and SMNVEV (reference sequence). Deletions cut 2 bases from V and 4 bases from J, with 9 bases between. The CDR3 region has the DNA TGTGCCAGCAGTTTAGGGCGCGCGAAAAACATTCAGTACTTC. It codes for CASSLGRAKNIQYF.